The entry that follows covers one T cell receptor beta chain sequence. Its antigen is still unknown. It has no much larger one-base neighbor in the sample; base qualities were not kept. TCRbeta CDR3 regions were amplified from genomic DNA by means of the immunoSEQ Assay, a bias-controlled multiplex PCR. Under the source paper's analysis protocol: The number of nucleated cells in each sample was estimated by amplification of reference gene primers within the assay. To quantify the absolute abundance of each unique TCRbeta CDR3 rearrangement, sequence reads were collapsed and filtered. For each sample, productive Simpson clonality was calculated by taking the square root of Simpson's diversity index across productive rearrangements. The clones in this table, taken by TCRdb from immuneACCESS, are in-frame only. Not every clone is retained; where verified, under half of the shortfall comes from an unresolved V gene, and the cause of the rest is unknown. The D gene and trimming were derived from the DNA, and the V and J assignments and clone size from that table. The sample table lists about 200,000 clones, about 78% of them with a count of one. About 7.2% of the sample is in the top ten clones.

Whole blood was collected in K2EDTA tubes by collaborating institutions according to the institutions' own protocols. For TCRbeta analysis, collaborator samples were shipped as frozen whole blood, as isolated PBMCs, or as DNA extracted from either sample type. The data originate from a study of blood T cell repertoires in COVID-19 (dated by TCRdb to about 2020). Background for the entire study: Collaborator samples came from the United States, Italy and Spain and covered acute and convalescent phases of COVID-19. The prospective study material was composed of cDNA or gDNA derived from T cells, B-cell-depleted T cells, or PBMCs. Subjects who had been exposed to COVID-19, were actively infected with it, or had recovered from it provided the deeply sampled blood TCRbeta repertoires that made up the dataset. Sample metadata almost always included a de-identified subject ID, COVID-19 status, age in years and sex. A freely available public database, intended as a resource for researchers studying the immune response to SARS-CoV-2, is where the repertoires were released. Where available, HLA class I and class II types were taken from metadata supplied by the sample provider and were not determined by assay-based typing. The samples were drawn from the first 160 participants of the ongoing ImmuneRACE study and from 1,254 subjects provided by 6 global collaborators.

The cysteine opens and the phenylalanine closes a CDR3 of 15 amino acids. Kept here is only the CDR3 DNA, which spans 45 bases and is read in frame from base 1. Based on the germline V gene, the CDR1 and CDR2 sequences are ENHRY and SYGVKD. For this chain, trimming is 4 bases at the V end and 3 bases at the J end, and the number of junction bases without a gene match is 4. General study outcomes and caveats: How much clinical and demographic metadata was included differed by source and by participant, and the metadata was provided uncurated.

The chain employs TRBV10-3 and TRBJ2-3; the central 10 bases match TRBD2. This TCR was recovered from a woman in her sixties or seventies with acute or convalescent COVID-19. The specimen was peripheral blood. Here the CDR3 is given as CAISGAGGPTDTQYF. The sequence in DNA is TGTGCCATCAGTGGAGCGGGGGGGCCGACAGATACGCAGTATTTT.